This entry lists 29 T cell receptor beta chains sequenced from one sample in a study of early T cells in non-severe SARS-CoV-2 infection. From the 5' RACE reads, TCRdb called clonotypes with MiXCR, one entry per CDR3 protein. The sample holds some 70,000 distinct CDR3 sequences, 9.1% seen once. Material: whole blood. The receptors originated from an adult who was a healthcare worker with PCR-confirmed SARS-CoV-2 infection or an uninfected control (not recorded which).

In its sample, this clonotype was seen many times. The chain couples TRBV19 to TRBJ2-5; D is undetermined. Germline V CDR1 and CDR2: LNHDA, SQIVND (reference sequence). This CDR3 is built from 13 residues. The V gene lost 1 base and the J gene lost 3 bases, with 6 bases spanning the gap. CDR3 nucleotides: TGTGCCAGTAGTATAGGGTCAGAAGAGACCCAGTACTTC. It yields the protein CASSIGSEETQYF.

In its sample, this clonotype is medium-sized (0.01 to 0.1%). The J gene is TRBJ2-1, the V gene TRBV12-3 or TRBV12-4; D possibly corresponds to TRBD1 (5 bases). V was shortened by 0 bases and J by 6 bases, with 21 bases between the two germline ends. CDR3 length: 18 amino acids. The CDR3 nucleotides read TGTGCCAGCAGTTTAGCCCGCAGGGTAGGGGCAGGGTCCAATGAGCAGTTCTTC. Its protein product is CASSLARRVGAGSNEQFF.

At least ten counts were recorded for this clonotype. The DNA for the CDR3 is TGTGCCAGCAGTGGACTAGCGGCTTTAGTTGAGACCCAGTACTTC. It yields the protein CASSGLAALVETQYF. This chain connects TRBV2 to TRBJ2-5; 9 nucleotides line up with TRBD2. The CDR3 is made up of 15 amino acids. V lost 4 bases and J lost 5; bases outside the gene matches: 8. The germline V gene has CDR1 SNHLY and CDR2 FYNNEI.

The chain joins TRBV28 to TRBJ1-2; D might be TRBD1 (5 bases). Trimming shortened V by 1 base and J by 4 bases, and 10 bases separated the two germline ends. CDR3 length: 14 residues. CDR1 MDHEN and CDR2 SYDVKM come from the germline V gene. CDR3 coding DNA: TGTGCCAGCAGTTTATTGGGACCGTCCTATGGCTACACCTTC. This gives the protein CASSLLGPSYGYTF.

The V and J genes are TRBV18 and TRBJ1-1; D gene unclear. Germline V gene sequence: CDR1 KGHSH, CDR2 LQKENI. Trimming removed 11 bases from V and 0 bases from J, with 16 bases in between. This CDR3 region has 14 residues. The CDR3 here is CAARFGGMNTEAFF. The CDR3 DNA sequence: TGTGCCGCACGATTCGGCGGCATGAACACTGAAGCTTTCTTT.

In this sample, this clonotype turned up a few times. The CDR3, as DNA: TGTGCCAGCAGCGCCCTCGTCGGGACTAGCGGTTTGCAGTATTTT. It codes for CASSALVGTSGLQYF. V and J are TRBV9 and TRBJ2-3; 11 positions agree with TRBD2. The germline gives CDR1 SGDLS, CDR2 YYNGEE. Trimming removed 3 bases from V and 11 bases from J; junction bases left unmatched: 11. The CDR3 loop spans 15 amino acids.

This clonotype was counted many times. This chain uses TRBV2 with TRBJ1-6; D unclear. Trimming removed 6 bases from V and 5 bases from J, with 14 bases in between. Per the germline V gene, CDR1 is SNHLY and CDR2 is FYNNEI. The CDR3 is made up of 15 amino acids. DNA of the CDR3: TGTGCCAGCAGAAGCGGATGGGCAAATAATTCACCCCTCCACTTT. This translates into CASRSGWANNSPLHF.

The sample holds many counts of this clonotype. Here the CDR3 reads CSSIEGRGYTF. The DNA for the CDR3 is TGCAGCTCCATCGAGGGCAGAGGCTACACCTTC. The chain uses TRBV20-1 and TRBJ1-2; D gene unclear. The CDR3 consists of 11 residues. Looked up from germline, CDR1 is DFQATT and CDR2 is SNEGSKA (reference sequence).

This clonotype has at least ten counts. The chain links TRBV7-6 to TRBJ1-1; 9 nucleotides agree with TRBD1. Per the germline V gene, CDR1 is SGHVS and CDR2 is FNYEAQ. V was pared by 2 bases and J by 5 bases, with 3 bases of the junction left unmatched. The CDR3 has 14 amino acids. The CDR3 region is CASSLRGTGTEAFF. The CDR3 bases are TGTGCCAGCAGCTTACGCGGGACAGGGACTGAAGCTTTCTTT.

This clonotype has at least ten counts. This chain links TRBV11-2 with TRBJ1-2; 9 bases match TRBD1. Losses at the gene ends were 1 base for V and 8 bases for J; bases not matched to a gene: 2. The CDR3 runs to 13 residues. Germline loops: CDR1 SGHAT, CDR2 FQNNGV. The CDR3 bases are TGTGCCAGCAGCTTAGGGACAGGGGAAGGCTACACCTTC. It yields the protein CASSLGTGEGYTF.

V and J are TRBV10-3 and TRBJ2-7, with TRBD2 as a possible D gene (5 bases). In germline, CDR1 is ENHRY, CDR2 SYGVKD. Trimming left V 7 bases short and J 0 bases short, with 10 bases between. CDR3 length equals 13 residues. CDR3 nucleotide sequence: TGTGCCATCAAGCCGGGAAGCTCCTACGAGCAGTACTTC. Translated, it gives CAIKPGSSYEQYF.

This clonotype was recorded once. The chain carries TRBV6-1 and TRBJ2-7; 12 bases map to TRBD2. V was pared by 8 bases and J by 5 bases, with 13 bases of the junction left unmatched. The length of the CDR3 is 16 residues. CDR1 MNHNS and CDR2 SASEGT come from the germline V gene. DNA of the CDR3: TGTGCCAGCCACAGACTAGCGGGAGTAGGGTGGAACGAGCAGTACTTC. This codes for CASHRLAGVGWNEQYF.

In its sample, this clonotype was seen a few times. V is TRBV12-3 or TRBV12-4 and J is TRBJ2-3; no definite D call. The CDR3 length is 15 residues. Trimming took 3 bases from V and 4 from J, leaving 14 bases between them. The CDR3 DNA reads as TGTGCCAGCAGTTTCTCACTTCTCACCGCAGATACGCAGTATTTT. Residues: CASSFSLLTADTQYF.

The table lists this clonotype with a few counts. This chain uses TRBV6-5 with TRBJ1-3, with D possibly TRBD1 on 5 matching bases. Germline assignment: CDR1 MNHEY and CDR2 SVGAGI. CDR3 length: 15 residues. The V end lost 0 bases, the J end lost 2 bases, and 8 bases lay between the germline ends. This CDR3 is CASSYSGETGNTIYF. DNA of the CDR3: TGTGCCAGCAGTTACTCAGGGGAAACTGGAAACACCATATATTTT.

This clonotype was observed a handful of times. In nucleotides, the CDR3 is TGTGCCAGCAGCCAAGTCGGACTAGCGGGAGGTGGCGGTGAGCAGTTCTTC. This gives the protein CASSQVGLAGGGGEQFF. The chain uses TRBV3-1 and TRBJ2-1; 14 nucleotides line up with TRBD2. CDR3 length equals 17 residues. Germline V gives CDR1 LGHDT, CDR2 YNNKEL (reference sequence). V was pared by 1 base and J by 9 bases, with 8 bases of the junction left unmatched.

This sequence joins TRBV27 and TRBJ2-4; D gene unclear. Trimming stripped 2 bases from V and 4 bases from J, with 15 bases between. CDR3 length: 16 amino acids. Germline V gene data show CDR1 as MNHEY and CDR2 as SMNVEV (reference sequence). The CDR3 DNA follows: TGTGCCAGCAGTTTAGTCCCCGATAGTTCAAAAAACATTCAGTACTTC. Its protein is CASSLVPDSSKNIQYF.

This clonotype appeared a few times. The chain has TRBV7-9 and TRBJ1-1; D is undetermined. Germline CDR1 SEHNR, CDR2 FQNEAQ (reference sequence). This CDR3 has 13 amino acids. Deletions cut 0 bases from V and 3 bases from J, with 5 bases between. The CDR3 loop reads CASSLAAYTEAFF. The CDR3 nucleotides are TGTGCCAGCAGCTTAGCGGCTTACACTGAAGCTTTCTTT. Full variable domain (remainder filled in from reference TRBV7-9 and TRBJ1-1): DTGVSQNPRHKITKRGQNVTFRCDPISEHNRLYWYRQTLGQGPEFLTYFQNEAQLEKSRLLSDRFSAERPKGSFSTLEIQRTEQGDSAMYLCASSLAAYTEAFFGQGTRLTVV.

The V gene is TRBV29-1, the J gene TRBJ2-7; D uncertain. Germline lookup yields CDR1 SQVTM and CDR2 ANQGSEA. This CDR3 has 13 residues. The V end lost 3 bases, the J end lost 2 bases, and 11 bases lay between the germline ends. The CDR3 nucleotides are TGCAGCGTTGACCAGGACGGAACCTACGAGCAGTACTTC. Its protein product is CSVDQDGTYEQYF.

This sequence joins TRBV9 and TRBJ2-1; 7 bases agree with TRBD1. This CDR3 comprises 17 residues. V lost 0 bases, J lost 7 bases, and 13 bases stayed unmatched. CDR1 is SGDLS, CDR2 YYNGEE, per germline. CDR3 sequence: CASSVEPGQPSWNEQFF. CDR3 nucleotides: TGTGCCAGCAGCGTAGAACCGGGACAGCCTTCGTGGAATGAGCAGTTCTTC. The variable domain in full, completed from reference TRBV9 and TRBJ2-1, reads DSGVTQTPKHLITATGQRVTLRCSPRSGDLSVYWYQQSLDQGLQFLIQYYNGEERAKGNILERFSAQQFPDLHSELNLSSLELGDSALYFCASSVEPGQPSWNEQFFGPGTRLTVL.

This clonotype was counted at least ten times. The V gene is TRBV20-1, the J gene TRBJ1-1; 7 bases map to TRBD1. Per the germline V gene, CDR1 is DFQATT and CDR2 is SNEGSKA (reference sequence). The CDR3 consists of 14 residues. Trimming at V came to 3 bases and at J to 3 bases, leaving 7 bases not matched to a gene. The CDR3 nucleotides read TGCAGTGCTAGTCCGGCAGGGGGGTACACTGAAGCTTTCTTT. It yields the protein CSASPAGGYTEAFF.

This clonotype was counted ten times or more. This rearrangement joins TRBV2 to TRBJ2-3; 10 nucleotides agree with TRBD2. Trimming took 7 bases from V and 3 from J; bases not matched to a gene: 1. Germline CDR1 SNHLY, CDR2 FYNNEI. The CDR3 loop spans 13 amino acids. The CDR3 sequence: CASMTSGTDTQYF. CDR3 sequence (DNA): TGTGCCAGCATGACTAGCGGGACAGATACGCAGTATTTT.

For the CDR3, the DNA is TGTGCCAGCTCAGCGAACACAGTGAACACTGAAGCTTTCTTT. It translates to CASSANTVNTEAFF. The V and J genes are TRBV18 and TRBJ1-1; D uncertain. Looked up from germline, CDR1 is KGHSH and CDR2 is LQKENI. The V end lost 5 bases, the J end lost 0 bases, and 10 bases lay between the germline ends. The CDR3 runs to 14 residues.

In regard to this clonotype: One end of the junction does not line up with germline, which may come from a read error. The chain couples TRBV6-2 or TRBV6-3 to TRBJ1-6; TRBD1 agrees at 9 bases. This CDR3 contains 14 residues. The germline V gene has CDR1 MNHEY and CDR2 SVGEGT. CDR3 amino acids: CASSYEQGASPLHF. The CDR3, as DNA: TGTGCCAGCAGTTACGAACAGGGGGCTTCACCCCTCCATTTT.

The V call is TRBV5-1, the J call TRBJ2-5; 7 bases line up with TRBD1. The CDR3 has 15 residues. Germline V lookup: CDR1 SGHRS, CDR2 YFSETQ. J was trimmed by 4 bases and V by 0 bases; bases with no gene match: 6. CDR3 amino acids: CASSLAGTAPETQYF. As DNA, the CDR3 is TGCGCCAGCAGCTTGGCGGGGACAGCCCCAGAGACCCAGTACTTC.

This clonotype was recorded many times. The V call is TRBV6-6, the J call TRBJ2-5, with D possibly being TRBD2 (5 bases). Germline-derived CDR1 and CDR2 are MNHNY and SVGAGI (reference sequence). V gave up 6 bases and J gave up 2 bases, with 13 bases separating them. The CDR3 is 14 residues long. The CDR3 is CASRSHGNQETQYF. For the CDR3, the DNA is TGTGCCAGCAGATCACACGGGAATCAAGAGACCCAGTACTTC.

A few counts support this clonotype. The rearrangement uses TRBV20-1 and TRBJ2-3; 7 bases align to TRBD2. Germline CDR1 is DFQATT and CDR2 is SNEGSKA (reference sequence). The CDR3 consists of 15 residues. With 5 bases clipped from V and 2 bases from J, the junction kept 10 bases outside the gene matches. In DNA form, the CDR3 reads TGCAGTGCTCCCCCATGGGCGGGAGCCACAGATACGCAGTATTTT. Its protein product is CSAPPWAGATDTQYF.

This clonotype showed up just a few times. For the CDR3, the DNA is TGTGCCAGCAGTTACGACAGCGGAGGGCCGAATCGTAATCAAGAGACCCAGTACTTC. Translating it yields CASSYDSGGPNRNQETQYF. The chain carries TRBV6-5 and TRBJ2-5; tentative D call: TRBD2 (6 bases). Germline CDR1 reads MNHEY; CDR2 reads SVGAGI. With 2 bases removed from V and 2 bases from J, the gap between germline ends came to 24 bases. The CDR3 spans 19 residues.

The rearrangement uses TRBV6-2 or TRBV6-3 and TRBJ2-2; 9 positions match TRBD2. This CDR3 has 14 residues. V dropped 5 bases and J dropped 10; count of bases not matched to a gene: 8. The germline V gene encodes CDR1 MNHEY and CDR2 SVGEGT. The CDR3 DNA reads as TGTGCCAGCAGTCCGGGACTAGCCCTGGTGGAGCTGTTTTTT. Residues: CASSPGLALVELFF.

The chain employs TRBV28 and TRBJ2-2, with 7 bases that match TRBD1. V gave up 4 bases and J gave up 10 bases; unmatched junction bases: 12. The CDR3 totals 15 residues. Per the germline V gene, CDR1 is MDHEN and CDR2 is SYDVKM. The DNA for the CDR3 is TGTGCCAGCAGTTCAACTGGGACAGCCTACTCGGAGCTGTTTTTT. Translation gives CASSSTGTAYSELFF.